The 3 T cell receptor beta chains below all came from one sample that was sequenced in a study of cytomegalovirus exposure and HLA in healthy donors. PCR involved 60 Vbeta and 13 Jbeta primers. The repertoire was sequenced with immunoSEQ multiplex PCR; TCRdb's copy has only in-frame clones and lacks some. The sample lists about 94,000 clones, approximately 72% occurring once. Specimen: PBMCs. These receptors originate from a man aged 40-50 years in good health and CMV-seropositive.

CDR3 amino acids: CAISLGLAGVHEQFF. CDR3 nucleotides: TGTGCCATCTCCCTGGGCCTAGCGGGAGTACATGAGCAGTTCTTC. The rearrangement uses TRBV2 and TRBJ2-1; 10 bases fit TRBD2. Germline values: CDR1 SNHLY, CDR2 FYNNEI. V dropped 10 bases and J dropped 8; count of bases not matched to a gene: 14. The CDR3 spans 15 residues.

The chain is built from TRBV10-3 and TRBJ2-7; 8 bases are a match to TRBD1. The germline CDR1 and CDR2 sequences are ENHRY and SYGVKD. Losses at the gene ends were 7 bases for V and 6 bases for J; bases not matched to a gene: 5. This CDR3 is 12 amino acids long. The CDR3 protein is CAITTGDSEQYF. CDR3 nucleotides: TGTGCCATCACGACAGGGGACAGCGAGCAGTACTTC.

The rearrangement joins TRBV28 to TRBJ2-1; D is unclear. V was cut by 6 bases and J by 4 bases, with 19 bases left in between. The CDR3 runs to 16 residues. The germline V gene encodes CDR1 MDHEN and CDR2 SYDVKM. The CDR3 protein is CASSLGPAPKYNEQFF. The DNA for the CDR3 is TGTGCCAGCAGCTTGGGCCCGGCCCCTAAGTACAATGAGCAGTTCTTC.